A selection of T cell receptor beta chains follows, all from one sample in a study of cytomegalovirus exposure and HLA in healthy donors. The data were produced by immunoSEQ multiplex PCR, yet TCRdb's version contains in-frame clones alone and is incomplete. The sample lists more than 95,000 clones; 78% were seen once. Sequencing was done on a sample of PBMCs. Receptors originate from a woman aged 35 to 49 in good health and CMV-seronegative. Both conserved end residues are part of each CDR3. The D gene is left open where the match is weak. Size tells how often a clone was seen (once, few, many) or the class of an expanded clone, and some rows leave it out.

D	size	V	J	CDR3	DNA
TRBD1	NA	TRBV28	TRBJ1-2	CASSLGGTGRYGYTF	TGTGCCAGCAGTTTAGGGGGGACAGGGCGCTATGGCTACACCTTC
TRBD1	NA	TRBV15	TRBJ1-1	CATSSYRGWGEAFF	TGTGCCACCAGCAGTTACAGGGGTTGGGGTGAAGCTTTCTTT
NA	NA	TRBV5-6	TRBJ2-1	CASSLGHSYEQFF	TGTGCCAGCAGCTTGGGACATTCGTATGAGCAGTTCTTC
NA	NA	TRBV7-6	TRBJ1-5	CASSAADSYSNQPQHF	TGTGCCAGCAGCGCTGCAGACAGCTATAGCAATCAGCCCCAGCATTTT
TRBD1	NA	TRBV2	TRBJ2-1	CASRDDRGQYNEQFF	TGTGCCAGCAGAGACGACAGGGGTCAATACAATGAGCAGTTCTTC
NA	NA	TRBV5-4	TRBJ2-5	CASSLSETQYF	TGTGCCAGCAGCTTGTCGGAGACCCAGTACTTC
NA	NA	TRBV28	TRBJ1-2	CASSLSGRTRAGYTF	TGTGCCAGCAGTTTAAGCGGGCGCACAAGGGCTGGCTACACCTTC
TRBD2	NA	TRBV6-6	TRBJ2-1	CASSSSSGSSDEQFF	TGTGCCAGCAGTTCTTCTAGCGGGAGTAGCGATGAGCAGTTCTTC
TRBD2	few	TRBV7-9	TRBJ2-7	CASIPISGSYEQYF	TGTGCCAGCATCCCAATAAGCGGGAGCTACGAGCAGTACTTC
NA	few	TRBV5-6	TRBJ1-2	CASSSGGPSYTF	TGTGCCAGCAGCTCGGGGGGCCCCTCTTACACCTTC
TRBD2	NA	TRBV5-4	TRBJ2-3	CASSFPGLAGAFEDTQYF	TGTGCCAGCAGCTTCCCGGGACTAGCGGGGGCGTTTGAGGATACGCAGTATTTT
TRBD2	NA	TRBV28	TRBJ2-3	CASSYTGGLTDTQYF	TGTGCCAGCAGTTATACGGGAGGACTAACAGATACGCAGTATTTT
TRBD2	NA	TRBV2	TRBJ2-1	CASRVAGGAYNEQFF	TGTGCCAGCAGGGTAGCGGGAGGAGCCTACAATGAGCAGTTCTTC
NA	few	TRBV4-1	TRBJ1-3	CASSPTNRYSGNTIYF	TGCGCCAGCAGCCCCACCAACCGGTACTCTGGAAACACCATATATTTT
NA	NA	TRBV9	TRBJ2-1	CASSGEGVRQFF	TGTGCCAGCAGCGGAGAAGGGGTTAGGCAGTTCTTC
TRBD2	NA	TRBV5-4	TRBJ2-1	CASSLGLANEQFF	TGTGCCAGCAGCTTGGGACTAGCTAATGAGCAGTTCTTC
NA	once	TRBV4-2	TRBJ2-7	CASSQDPAGPREQYF	TGTGCCAGCAGCCAAGATCCAGCGGGCCCGCGGGAGCAGTACTTC
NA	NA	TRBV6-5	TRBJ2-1	CASRYTLVNEQFF	TGTGCCAGCAGATATACATTGGTAAATGAGCAGTTCTTC
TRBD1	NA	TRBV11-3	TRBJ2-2	CASSPRQGATGELFF	TGTGCCAGCAGCCCCCGACAGGGGGCTACCGGGGAGCTGTTTTTT
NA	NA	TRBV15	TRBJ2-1	CATSIGYRRGFF	TGTGCCACCAGCATAGGGTACAGGAGGGGGTTCTTC
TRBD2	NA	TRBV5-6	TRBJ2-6	CASSSRREGGDGANVLTF	TGTGCCAGCAGTTCACGGCGGGAGGGCGGGGACGGGGCCAACGTCCTGACTTTC
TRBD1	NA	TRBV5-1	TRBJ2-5	CASTLSGQGQETQYF	TGCGCCAGCACCTTGAGTGGACAGGGGCAAGAGACCCAGTACTTC
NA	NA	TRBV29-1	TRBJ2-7	CSVDGVSGQSYEQYF	TGCAGCGTTGATGGTGTTAGCGGACAATCCTACGAGCAGTACTTC
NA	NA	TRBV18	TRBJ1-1	CASSPNGGMNTEAFF	TGTGCCAGCTCACCTAACGGGGGGATGAACACTGAAGCTTTCTTT
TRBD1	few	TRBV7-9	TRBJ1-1	CASSGYRGSNTEAFF	TGTGCCAGCAGCGGGTACAGGGGTTCGAACACTGAAGCTTTCTTT
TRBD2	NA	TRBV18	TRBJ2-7	CASSPRTSGSGEQYF	TGTGCCAGCTCTCCTAGGACTAGCGGGAGCGGCGAGCAGTACTTC
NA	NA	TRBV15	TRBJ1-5	CATSRDGWGLNPWPQHF	TGTGCCACCAGCAGAGATGGGTGGGGCCTAAACCCCTGGCCCCAGCATTTT
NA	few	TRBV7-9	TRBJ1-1	CASSLVGRAGAFF	TGTGCCAGCAGCTTAGTTGGCAGGGCTGGAGCTTTCTTT
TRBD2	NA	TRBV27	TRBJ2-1	CASSGGGSLPHNEQFF	TGTGCCAGCAGTGGGGGGGGAAGCCTACCCCACAATGAGCAGTTCTTC
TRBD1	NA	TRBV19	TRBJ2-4	CASSTSGTVRLLAKNIQYF	TGTGCCAGTAGTACCTCGGGGACAGTCCGACTATTAGCCAAAAACATTCAGTACTTC
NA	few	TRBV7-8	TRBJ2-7	CASRGGRFTYEQYF	TGTGCCAGCAGGGGGGGGCGGTTCACCTACGAGCAGTACTTC
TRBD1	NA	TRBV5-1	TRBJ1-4	CASRWTGTGYNEKLFF	TGCGCCAGCCGCTGGACCGGGACAGGGTATAATGAAAAACTGTTTTTT
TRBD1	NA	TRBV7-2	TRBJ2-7	CASSLGDRSSYEQYF	TGTGCCAGCAGCTTAGGGGACAGGAGCTCCTACGAGCAGTACTTC
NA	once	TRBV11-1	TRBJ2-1	CASSSQGLRLRSSYNEQFF	TGTGCCAGCAGCTCACAAGGACTTAGGTTGCGGAGCTCCTACAATGAGCAGTTCTTC
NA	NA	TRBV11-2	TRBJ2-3	CASSFPGTLTDTQYF	TGTGCCAGCAGCTTCCCGGGGACACTCACAGATACGCAGTATTTT
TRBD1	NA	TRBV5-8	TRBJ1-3	CASSYDRESSGNTIYF	TGTGCCAGCAGCTATGACAGGGAGAGCTCTGGAAACACCATATATTTT
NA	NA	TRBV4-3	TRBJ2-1	CASSQVPHSSYNEQFF	TGCGCCAGCAGCCAAGTTCCTCACTCCTCCTACAATGAGCAGTTCTTC
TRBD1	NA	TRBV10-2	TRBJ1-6	CASSGGTGSSPLHF	TGCGCCAGCAGTGGGGGGACAGGGAGTTCACCCCTCCACTTT
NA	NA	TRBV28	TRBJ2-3	CASATWGATVTDTQYF	TGTGCCAGCGCAACATGGGGAGCGACGGTCACAGATACGCAGTATTTT
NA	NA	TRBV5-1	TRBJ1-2	CASSLDSGGEGYTF	TGCGCCAGCAGCCTGGACTCCGGCGGGGAGGGCTACACCTTC
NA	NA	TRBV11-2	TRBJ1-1	CASSPWTESTEAFF	TGTGCCAGCAGCCCCTGGACAGAGTCCACTGAAGCTTTCTTT
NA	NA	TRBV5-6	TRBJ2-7	CASSGGTPNYSYEQYF	TGTGCCAGCAGCGGCGGGACTCCAAATTACTCCTACGAGCAGTACTTC